This T cell receptor beta chain stems from a study of cytomegalovirus exposure and HLA in healthy donors. V was clipped by 7 bases and J by 8 bases, with 11 bases between them. Germline V gives CDR1 MGHDK, CDR2 SYGVNS. This CDR3 comprises 11 residues. The PCR employed 60 Vbeta primers together with 13 Jbeta primers. Only in-frame clones appear in the TCRdb table, and some are missing; sequencing was by immunoSEQ multiplex PCR. Recorded here are approximately 100,000 clones; the top ten clones represent about 16%. Donors showed nominal health when sampled, although they likely had unrecorded immune exposures.

The V call is TRBV25-1, the J call TRBJ1-2; a possible D gene is TRBD1 (5 bases). The clonotype was recovered from a man in his forties or fifties in good health and CMV-seropositive. Specimen: PBMCs. The CDR3: CASTSGIGYTF. In DNA form, the CDR3 reads TGTGCCAGCACCTCAGGGATAGGCTACACCTTC.